The clone carrying this T cell receptor beta chain was found a few times. Its specificity is not known. This sample is drawn from a study of neurological immune-mediated disorders. Time point here: longitudinal time-point 1 (baseline). This CDR3 comprises 12 residues. After removal of 7 bases from V and 6 bases from J, the junction contained 5 bases not matched to a gene. Germline V gene lookup returns CDR1 SGHRS and CDR2 YFSETQ. The cDNA was produced through 5'RACE with 10-nucleotide random UMIs. TCRdb redid the calling of the 5' RACE reads with MiXCR, one entry per CDR3 protein. The profile shows tens of thousands of distinct CDR3 sequences, about 10% of them singletons. Whole-study findings and limits: Patients with HTLV-1-associated myelopathy had the highest level of TCR clonal expansion, whereas patients with multiple sclerosis had the lowest level, falling beneath the level found in healthy controls.

Sequencing was done on a sample of PBMCs. The chain links TRBV5-1 to TRBJ1-1; 8 positions agree with TRBD1. The TCR originated in a male donor with HTLV-1-associated myelopathy (HAM/TSP). The CDR3 nucleotides are TGCGCCAGCGGGGGACAGGACGCTGAAGCTTTCTTT. Translation gives CASGGQDAEAFF.